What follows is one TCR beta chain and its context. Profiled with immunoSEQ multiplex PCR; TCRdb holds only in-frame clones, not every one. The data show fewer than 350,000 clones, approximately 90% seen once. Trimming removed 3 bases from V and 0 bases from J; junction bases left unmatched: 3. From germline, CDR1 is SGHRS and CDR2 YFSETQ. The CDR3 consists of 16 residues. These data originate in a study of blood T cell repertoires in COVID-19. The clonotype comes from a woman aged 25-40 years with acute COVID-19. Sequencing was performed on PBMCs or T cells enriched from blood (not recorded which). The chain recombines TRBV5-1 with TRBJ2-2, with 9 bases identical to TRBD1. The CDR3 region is CASSWTGASNTGELFF. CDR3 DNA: TGCGCCAGCAGCTGGACAGGGGCCTCGAACACCGGGGAGCTGTTTTTT.